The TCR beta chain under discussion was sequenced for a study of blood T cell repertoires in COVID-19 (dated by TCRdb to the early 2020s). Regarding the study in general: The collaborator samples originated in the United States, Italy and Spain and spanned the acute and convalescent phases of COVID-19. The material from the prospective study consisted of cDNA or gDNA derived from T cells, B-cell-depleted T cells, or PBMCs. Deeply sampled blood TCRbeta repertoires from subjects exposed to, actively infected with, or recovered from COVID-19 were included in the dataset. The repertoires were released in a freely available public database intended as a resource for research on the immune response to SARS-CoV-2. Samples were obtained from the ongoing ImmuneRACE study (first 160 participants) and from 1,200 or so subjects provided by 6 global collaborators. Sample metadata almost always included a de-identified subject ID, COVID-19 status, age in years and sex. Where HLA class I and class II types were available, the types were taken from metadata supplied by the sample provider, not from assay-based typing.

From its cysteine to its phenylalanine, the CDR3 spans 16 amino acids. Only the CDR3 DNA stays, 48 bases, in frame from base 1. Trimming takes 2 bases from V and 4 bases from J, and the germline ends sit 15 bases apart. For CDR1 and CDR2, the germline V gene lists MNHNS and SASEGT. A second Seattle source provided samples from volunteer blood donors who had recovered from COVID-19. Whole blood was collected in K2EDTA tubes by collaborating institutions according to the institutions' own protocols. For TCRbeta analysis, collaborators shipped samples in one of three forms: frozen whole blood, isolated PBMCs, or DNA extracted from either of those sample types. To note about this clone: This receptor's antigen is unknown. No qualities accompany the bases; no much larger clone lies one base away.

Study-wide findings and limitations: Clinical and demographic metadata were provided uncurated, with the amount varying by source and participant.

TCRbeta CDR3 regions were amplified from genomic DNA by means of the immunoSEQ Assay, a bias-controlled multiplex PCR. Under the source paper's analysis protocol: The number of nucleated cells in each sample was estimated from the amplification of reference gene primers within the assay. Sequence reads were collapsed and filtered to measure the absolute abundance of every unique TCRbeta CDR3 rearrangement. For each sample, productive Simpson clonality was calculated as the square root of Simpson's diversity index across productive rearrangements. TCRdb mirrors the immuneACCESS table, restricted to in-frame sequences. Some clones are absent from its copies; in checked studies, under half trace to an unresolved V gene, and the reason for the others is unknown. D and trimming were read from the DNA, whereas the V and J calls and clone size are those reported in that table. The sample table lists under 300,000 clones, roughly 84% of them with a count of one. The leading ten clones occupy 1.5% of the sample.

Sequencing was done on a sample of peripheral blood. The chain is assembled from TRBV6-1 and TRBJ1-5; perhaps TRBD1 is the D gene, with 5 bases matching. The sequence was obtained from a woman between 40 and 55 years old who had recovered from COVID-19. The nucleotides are TGTGCCAGCAGTGAAAGGGGAACATGGGGAAATCAGCCCCAGCATTTT. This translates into CASSERGTWGNQPQHF.